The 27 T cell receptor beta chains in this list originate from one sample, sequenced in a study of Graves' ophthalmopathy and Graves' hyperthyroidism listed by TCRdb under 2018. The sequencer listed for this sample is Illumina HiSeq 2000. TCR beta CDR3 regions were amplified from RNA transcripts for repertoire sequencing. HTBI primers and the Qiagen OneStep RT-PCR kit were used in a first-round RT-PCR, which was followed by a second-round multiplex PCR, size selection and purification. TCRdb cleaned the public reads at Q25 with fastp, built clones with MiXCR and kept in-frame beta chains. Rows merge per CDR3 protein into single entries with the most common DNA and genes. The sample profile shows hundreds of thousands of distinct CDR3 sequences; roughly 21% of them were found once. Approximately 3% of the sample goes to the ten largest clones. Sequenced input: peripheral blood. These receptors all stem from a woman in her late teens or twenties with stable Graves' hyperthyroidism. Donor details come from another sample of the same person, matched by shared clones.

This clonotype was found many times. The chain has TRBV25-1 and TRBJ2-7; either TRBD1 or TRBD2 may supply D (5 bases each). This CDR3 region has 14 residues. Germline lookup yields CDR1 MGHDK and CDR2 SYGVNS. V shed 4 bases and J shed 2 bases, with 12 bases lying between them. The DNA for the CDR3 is TGTGCCAGCAGTGGTCAGAGGGGAGCCTACGAGCAGTACTTC. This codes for CASSGQRGAYEQYF.

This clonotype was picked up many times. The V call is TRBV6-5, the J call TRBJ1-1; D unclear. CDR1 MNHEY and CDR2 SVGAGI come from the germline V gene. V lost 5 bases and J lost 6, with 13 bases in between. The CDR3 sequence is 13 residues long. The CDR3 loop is CASSPYLLAEAFF. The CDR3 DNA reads TGTGCCAGCAGTCCATATCTTTTAGCTGAAGCTTTCTTT.

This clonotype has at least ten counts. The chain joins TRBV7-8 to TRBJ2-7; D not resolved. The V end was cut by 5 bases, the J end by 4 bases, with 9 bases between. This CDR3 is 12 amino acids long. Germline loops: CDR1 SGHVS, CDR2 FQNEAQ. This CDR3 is CASSTVYYEQYF. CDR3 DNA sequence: TGTGCCAGCAGCACGGTATATTACGAGCAGTACTTC.

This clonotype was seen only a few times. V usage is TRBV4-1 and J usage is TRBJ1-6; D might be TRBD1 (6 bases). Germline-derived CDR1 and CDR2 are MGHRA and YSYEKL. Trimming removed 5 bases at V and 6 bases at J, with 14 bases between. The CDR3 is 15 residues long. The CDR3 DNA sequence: TGCGCCAGCAGCACCGGGACATCATTTAATTCACCCCTCCACTTT. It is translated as CASSTGTSFNSPLHF.

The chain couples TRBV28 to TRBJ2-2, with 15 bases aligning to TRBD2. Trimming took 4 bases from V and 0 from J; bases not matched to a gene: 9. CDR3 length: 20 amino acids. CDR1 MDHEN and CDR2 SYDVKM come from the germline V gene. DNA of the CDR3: TGTGCCAGCAGTTACCCGGGACTAGCGGGAGGACAACCGAACACCGGGGAGCTGTTTTTT. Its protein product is CASSYPGLAGGQPNTGELFF.

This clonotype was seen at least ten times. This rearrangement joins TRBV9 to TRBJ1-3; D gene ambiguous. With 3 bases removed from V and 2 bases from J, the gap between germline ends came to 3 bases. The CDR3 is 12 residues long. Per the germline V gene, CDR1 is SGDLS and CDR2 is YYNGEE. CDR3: CASSGAGNTIYF. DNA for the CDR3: TGTGCCAGCAGCGGAGCTGGAAACACCATATATTTT.

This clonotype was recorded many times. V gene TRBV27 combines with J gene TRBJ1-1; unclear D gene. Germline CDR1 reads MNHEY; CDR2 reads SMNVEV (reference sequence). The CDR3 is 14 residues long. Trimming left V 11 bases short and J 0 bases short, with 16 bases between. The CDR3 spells CASKVLALNTEAFF. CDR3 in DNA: TGTGCCTCTAAAGTTCTCGCGTTGAACACTGAAGCTTTCTTT.

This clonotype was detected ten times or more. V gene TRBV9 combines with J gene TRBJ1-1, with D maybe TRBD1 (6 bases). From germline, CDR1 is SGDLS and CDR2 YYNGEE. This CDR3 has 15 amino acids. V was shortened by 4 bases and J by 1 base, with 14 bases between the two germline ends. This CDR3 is CASSSDGTSNTEAFF. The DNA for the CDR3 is TGTGCCAGCAGCTCAGACGGGACATCGAACACTGAAGCTTTCTTT.

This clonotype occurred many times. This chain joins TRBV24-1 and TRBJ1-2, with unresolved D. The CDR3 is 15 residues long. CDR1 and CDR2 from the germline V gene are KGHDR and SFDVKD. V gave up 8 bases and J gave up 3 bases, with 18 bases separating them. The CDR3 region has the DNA TGTGCCACCAAGGTGGTGTGTAGGGCGGACTATGGCTACACCTTC. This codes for CATKVVCRADYGYTF.

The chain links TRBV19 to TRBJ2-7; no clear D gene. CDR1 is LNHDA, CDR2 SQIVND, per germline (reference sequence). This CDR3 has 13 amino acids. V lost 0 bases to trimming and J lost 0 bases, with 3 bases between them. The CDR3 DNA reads TGTGCCAGTAGTATAGAGGGCTCCTACGAGCAGTACTTC. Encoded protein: CASSIEGSYEQYF.

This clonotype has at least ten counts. CDR3 sequence (DNA): TGTGCCAGCAGGAGACAGGGAAGGTTCGCTGGGGCCAACGTCCTGACTTTC. It specifies CASRRQGRFAGANVLTF. The rearrangement links TRBV6-4 to TRBJ2-6, with TRBD1 matching 7 bases. Germline V gene sequence: CDR1 MRHNA, CDR2 SNTAGT. CDR3 length: 17 residues. Germline trimming cut 6 bases from V and 2 bases from J; bases unmatched to any gene: 10.

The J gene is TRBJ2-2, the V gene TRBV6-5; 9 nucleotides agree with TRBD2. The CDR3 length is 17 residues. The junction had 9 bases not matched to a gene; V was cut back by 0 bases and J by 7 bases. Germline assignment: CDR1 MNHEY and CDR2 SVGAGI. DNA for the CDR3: TGTGCCAGCAGTTACTCGGTGGTAGCGGGAGCTCTCGGGGAGCTGTTTTTT. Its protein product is CASSYSVVAGALGELFF.

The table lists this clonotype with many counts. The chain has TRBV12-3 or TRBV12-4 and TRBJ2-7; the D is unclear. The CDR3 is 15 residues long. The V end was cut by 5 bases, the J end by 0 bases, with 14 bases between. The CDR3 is CASSPRASSSYEQYF. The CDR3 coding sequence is TGTGCCAGCAGTCCCCGGGCTTCAAGCTCCTACGAGCAGTACTTC.

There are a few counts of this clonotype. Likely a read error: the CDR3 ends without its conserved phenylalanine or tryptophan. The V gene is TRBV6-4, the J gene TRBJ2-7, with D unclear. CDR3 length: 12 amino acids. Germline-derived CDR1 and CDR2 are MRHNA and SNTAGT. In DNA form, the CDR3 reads TGTGCCAGTAGTGAAGAAAGGTACGAGCAGTACTAC. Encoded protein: CASSEERYEQYY.

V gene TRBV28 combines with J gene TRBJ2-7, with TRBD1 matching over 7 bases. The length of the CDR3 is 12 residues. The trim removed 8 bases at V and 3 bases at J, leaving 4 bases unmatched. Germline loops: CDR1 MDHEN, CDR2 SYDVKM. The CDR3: CASLDRNYEQYF. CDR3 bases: TGTGCCAGCCTGGACAGGAACTACGAGCAGTACTTC. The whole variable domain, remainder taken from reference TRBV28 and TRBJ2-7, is DVKVTQSSRYLVKRTGEKVFLECVQDMDHENMFWYRQDPGLGLRLIYFSYDVKMKEKGDIPEGYSVSREKKERFSLILESASTNQTSMYLCASLDRNYEQYFGPGTRLTVT.

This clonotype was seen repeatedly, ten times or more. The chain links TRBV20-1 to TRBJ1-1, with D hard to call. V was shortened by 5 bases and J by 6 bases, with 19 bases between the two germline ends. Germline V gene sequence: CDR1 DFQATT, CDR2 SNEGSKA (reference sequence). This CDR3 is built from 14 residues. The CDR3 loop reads CSAPRPGNGAEAFF. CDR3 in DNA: TGCAGTGCTCCCCGTCCTGGGAACGGGGCTGAAGCTTTCTTT.

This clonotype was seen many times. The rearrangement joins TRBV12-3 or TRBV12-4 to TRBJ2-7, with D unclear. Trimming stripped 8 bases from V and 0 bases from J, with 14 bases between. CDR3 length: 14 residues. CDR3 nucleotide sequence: TGTGCCAGCCGCCTCGGCTACTTCTCCTACGAGCAGTACTTC. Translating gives CASRLGYFSYEQYF.

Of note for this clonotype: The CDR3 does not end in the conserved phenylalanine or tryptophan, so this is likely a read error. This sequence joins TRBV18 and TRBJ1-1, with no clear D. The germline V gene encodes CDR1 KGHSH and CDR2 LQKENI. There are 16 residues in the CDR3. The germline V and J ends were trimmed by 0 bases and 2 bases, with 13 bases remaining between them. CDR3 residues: CASSPPSRGSNTEAFS. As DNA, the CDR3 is TGTGCCAGCTCACCACCGTCTCGGGGTTCAAACACTGAAGCTTTCTCT.

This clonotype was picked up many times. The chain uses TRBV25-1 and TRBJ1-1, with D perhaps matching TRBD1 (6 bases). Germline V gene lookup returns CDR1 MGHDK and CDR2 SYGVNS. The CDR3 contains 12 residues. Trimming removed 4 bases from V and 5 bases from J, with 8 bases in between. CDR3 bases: TGTGCCAGCAGTGCGCAGGGGACTGAAGCTTTCTTT. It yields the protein CASSAQGTEAFF.

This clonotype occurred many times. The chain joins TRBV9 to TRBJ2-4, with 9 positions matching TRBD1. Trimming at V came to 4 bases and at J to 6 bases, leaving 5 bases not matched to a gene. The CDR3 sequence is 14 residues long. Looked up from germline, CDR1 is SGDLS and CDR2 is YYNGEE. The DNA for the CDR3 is TGTGCCAGCAGCCCAGGGACAGGGCTAAACATTCAGTACTTC. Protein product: CASSPGTGLNIQYF.

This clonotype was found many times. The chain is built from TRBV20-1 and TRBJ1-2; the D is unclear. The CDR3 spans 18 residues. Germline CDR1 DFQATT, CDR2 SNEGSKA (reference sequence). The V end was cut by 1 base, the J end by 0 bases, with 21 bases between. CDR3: CSARAQRASFGPNYGYTF. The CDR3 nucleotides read TGCAGTGCTAGAGCCCAAAGGGCGAGCTTCGGGCCTAACTATGGCTACACCTTC.

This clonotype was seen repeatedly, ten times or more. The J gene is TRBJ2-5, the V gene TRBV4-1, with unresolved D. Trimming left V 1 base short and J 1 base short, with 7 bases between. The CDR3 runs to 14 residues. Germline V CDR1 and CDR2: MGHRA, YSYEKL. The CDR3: CASSQAVVQETQYF. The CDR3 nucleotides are TGCGCCAGCAGCCAAGCGGTGGTCCAAGAGACCCAGTACTTC.

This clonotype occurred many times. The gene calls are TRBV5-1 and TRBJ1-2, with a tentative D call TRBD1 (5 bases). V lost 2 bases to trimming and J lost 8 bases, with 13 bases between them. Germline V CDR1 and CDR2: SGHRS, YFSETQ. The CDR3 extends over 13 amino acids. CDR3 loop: CASSLTGQEGYTF. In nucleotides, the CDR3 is TGCGCCAGCAGCTTAACAGGCCAGGAGGGCTACACCTTC.

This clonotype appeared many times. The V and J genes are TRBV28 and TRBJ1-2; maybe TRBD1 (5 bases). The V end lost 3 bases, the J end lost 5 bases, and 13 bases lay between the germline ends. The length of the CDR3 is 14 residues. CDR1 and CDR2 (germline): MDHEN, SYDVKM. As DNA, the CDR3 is TGTGCCAGCAGTTTCCAGGGCGGGGAATATGGCTACACCTTC. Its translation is CASSFQGGEYGYTF.

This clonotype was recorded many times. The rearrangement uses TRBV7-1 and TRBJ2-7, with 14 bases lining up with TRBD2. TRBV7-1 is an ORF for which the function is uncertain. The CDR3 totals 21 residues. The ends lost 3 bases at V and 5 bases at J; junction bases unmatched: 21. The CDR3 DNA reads TGTGCCAGCAGCTCCCCTAGGGGGACTAGCGGGAGTGGAGTTATCGGGGACGAGCAGTACTTC. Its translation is CASSSPRGTSGSGVIGDEQYF.

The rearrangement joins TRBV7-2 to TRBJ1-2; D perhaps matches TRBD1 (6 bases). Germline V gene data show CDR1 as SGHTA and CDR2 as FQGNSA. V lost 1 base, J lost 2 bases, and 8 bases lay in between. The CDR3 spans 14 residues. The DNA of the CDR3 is TGTGCCAGCAGCTTAGGGGGGCTGAACTATGGCTACACCTTC. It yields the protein CASSLGGLNYGYTF.

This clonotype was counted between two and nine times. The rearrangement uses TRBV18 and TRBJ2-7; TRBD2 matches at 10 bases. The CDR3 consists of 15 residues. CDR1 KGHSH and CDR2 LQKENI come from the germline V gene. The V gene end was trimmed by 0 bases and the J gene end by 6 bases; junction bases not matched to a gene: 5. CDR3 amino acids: CASSPPSSGRGEQYF. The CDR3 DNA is TGTGCCAGCTCACCACCGTCCAGCGGGAGGGGCGAGCAGTACTTC.